The 20 T cell receptor beta chains in this list originate from one sample, sequenced in a study of blood T cell repertoires in COVID-19. Repertoires were generated with immunoSEQ multiplex PCR, while TCRdb's copy carries only in-frame clones and drops some. The sample lists 95,000 to 150,000 clones, approximately 70% occurring once. The sample consisted of peripheral blood. The receptor set was obtained from a human donor with acute or convalescent COVID-19. The donor label of this sample is uncertain.

This clone was observed a handful of times. This sequence joins TRBV27 and TRBJ2-1; 12 positions match TRBD1. Trimming removed 3 bases from V and 7 bases from J; junction bases left unmatched: 7. The CDR3 has 16 residues. Germline V gives CDR1 MNHEY, CDR2 SMNVEV (reference sequence). The CDR3 nucleotides read TGTGCCAGCAGTTTTTTACCGGGACAGGGGGCTAATGAGCAGTTCTTC. This translates into CASSFLPGQGANEQFF.

This clone turned up a few times. Mismatch with germline at one junction end may stem from a read error. This sequence joins TRBV7-8 and TRBJ2-1; 7 bases align to TRBD1. The germline V gene encodes CDR1 SGHVS and CDR2 FQNEAQ. The CDR3 totals 13 residues. The CDR3 DNA sequence: TGTGCCAGCAGCTCCCATACGACAGGGAGAGTCCTCTTC. Protein product: CASSSHTTGRVLF.

This chain links TRBV20-1 with TRBJ2-3; D remains unclear. Germline V gene data show CDR1 as DFQATT and CDR2 as SNEGSKA (reference sequence). Trimming stripped 3 bases from V and 0 bases from J, with 10 bases between. This CDR3 spans 14 amino acids. Here the CDR3 DNA reads TGCAGTGCTAGTAGAGGTATTAGCACAGATACGCAGTATTTT. Protein: CSASRGISTDTQYF.

This chain uses TRBV2 with TRBJ1-6; D possibly corresponds to TRBD1 (5 bases). V lost 4 bases to trimming and J lost 5 bases, with 15 bases between them. CDR1 and CDR2 (germline): SNHLY, FYNNEI. There are 16 residues in the CDR3. CDR3 nucleotide sequence: TGTGCCAGCAGTGGCAGGGCGCGAGCTGATAATTCACCCCTCCACTTT. Translated, it gives CASSGRARADNSPLHF.

V gene TRBV24-1 combines with J gene TRBJ1-2; D not certain. The CDR3 spans 12 residues. Germline V gives CDR1 KGHDR, CDR2 SFDVKD. The germline V and J ends were trimmed by 2 bases and 6 bases, with 6 bases remaining between them. CDR3 sequence: CATSDYIDGYTF. CDR3 bases: TGTGCCACCAGTGATTACATTGATGGCTACACCTTC.

This sequence joins TRBV6-5 and TRBJ1-5; D is ambiguous. This CDR3 has 13 residues. The V and J ends lost 8 bases and 3 bases respectively, with 11 bases between them. Germline assignment: CDR1 MNHEY and CDR2 SVGAGI. CDR3 sequence reads: CASEEGFNQPQHF. In DNA, the CDR3 is TGTGCCAGCGAGGAGGGTTTCAATCAGCCCCAGCATTTT.

The chain carries TRBV5-1 and TRBJ2-3, with TRBD2 matching 13 bases. This CDR3 comprises 16 residues. With V trimmed by 2 bases and J by 1 base, 1 base remained unmatched. Germline assignment: CDR1 SGHRS and CDR2 YFSETQ. CDR3 amino acids: CASSFTSGGGTDTQYF. The CDR3 nucleotides are TGCGCCAGCAGCTTCACTAGCGGGGGGGGCACAGATACGCAGTATTTT.

The rearrangement joins TRBV27 to TRBJ2-5, with D tentatively TRBD2 (7 bases). Trimming cost V 8 bases and J 1 base, with 11 bases left between them. Per germline, CDR1 MNHEY and CDR2 SMNVEV (reference sequence). CDR3 length equals 13 residues. CDR3 DNA: TGTGCCAGCCCGGGGGGCCTCCAAGAGACCCAGTACTTC. Translation: CASPGGLQETQYF.

This chain uses TRBV5-6 with TRBJ1-6, with a weak D call TRBD1 (5 bases). Deletions cut 4 bases from V and 18 bases from J, with 20 bases between. This CDR3 comprises 13 residues. CDR1 SGHDT and CDR2 YYEEEE come from the germline V gene. The CDR3 protein is CASSPAPSRARHF. DNA for the CDR3: TGTGCCAGCAGCCCGGCACCCAGCAGGGCACGCCACTTT.

This clone turned up a few times. The rearrangement joins TRBV5-1 to TRBJ1-3; TRBD1 matches at 8 bases. The CDR3 is 19 residues long. CDR1 SGHRS and CDR2 YFSETQ come from the germline V gene. The V and J ends lost 4 bases and 1 base, in that order; junction bases with no gene match: 16. The CDR3 region is CASSPLPDRASWSGNTIYF. CDR3 nucleotide sequence: TGCGCCAGCAGCCCTCTCCCGGACAGGGCAAGTTGGTCTGGAAACACCATATATTTT. Full variable domain (rest looked up from reference TRBV5-1 and TRBJ1-3): KAGVTQTPRYLIKTRGQQVTLSCSPISGHRSVSWYQQTPGQGLQFLFEYFSETQRNKGNFPGRFSGRQFSNSRSEMNVSTLELGDSALYLCASSPLPDRASWSGNTIYFGEGSWLTVV.

The rearrangement links TRBV27 to TRBJ2-5; no definite D call. The CDR3 is made up of 13 amino acids. Germline V lookup: CDR1 MNHEY, CDR2 SMNVEV (reference sequence). Between the trimmed V and J ends, which lost 7 bases and 5 bases, there was a span of 14 bases. CDR3 sequence reads: CASKSPARETQYF. The CDR3 coding sequence is TGTGCCAGCAAATCTCCGGCCAGGGAGACCCAGTACTTC.

J is TRBJ1-2 and V is TRBV19, with D perhaps matching TRBD1 (5 bases). The CDR3 extends over 15 amino acids. The V gene's germline CDR1 is LNHDA and CDR2 SQIVND (reference sequence). Trimming pared 4 bases from V and 3 bases from J, leaving 15 bases between. The CDR3 is CASSTGGSWDYGYTF. CDR3 DNA: TGTGCCAGTAGTACGGGGGGTTCCTGGGACTATGGCTACACCTTC.

The CDR3 DNA follows: TGTGCCAGCAGCTTAGCGCTAGCTGGCACAGATACGCAGTATTTT. It specifies CASSLALAGTDTQYF. This sequence joins TRBV7-2 and TRBJ2-3; possibly TRBD2 for D (5 bases). Between the trimmed V and J ends, which lost 0 bases and 1 base, there was a span of 8 bases. Germline CDR1 reads SGHTA; CDR2 reads FQGNSA. There are 15 residues in the CDR3. The variable domain in full, completed from reference TRBV7-2 and TRBJ2-3, reads GAGVSQSPSNKVTEKGKDVELRCDPISGHTALYWYRQSLGQGLEFLIYFQGNSAPDKSGLPSDRFSAERTGGSVSTLTIQRTQQEDSAVYLCASSLALAGTDTQYFGPGTRLTVL.

This sequence joins TRBV5-5 and TRBJ2-1; TRBD1 agrees at 9 bases. With V trimmed by 3 bases and J by 4 bases, 11 bases remained unmatched. The CDR3 length is 17 residues. Germline CDR1 reads SGHKS; CDR2 reads YYEKEE (reference sequence). Here the CDR3 reads CASSSFLAGQGYNEQFF. The CDR3 DNA sequence: TGTGCCAGCAGCTCTTTCTTGGCGGGACAGGGATACAATGAGCAGTTCTTC.

V is TRBV11-2 and J is TRBJ2-1; tentative D call: TRBD2 (7 bases). The CDR3 covers 15 residues. Germline V lookup: CDR1 SGHAT, CDR2 FQNNGV. The ends were cut back, 5 bases at V and 4 bases at J, with 15 bases in the middle. CDR3 protein: CASSRGAGAYNEQFF. The CDR3 nucleotides read TGTGCCAGCAGCCGAGGGGCGGGGGCATACAATGAGCAGTTCTTC.

V usage is TRBV9 and J usage is TRBJ2-7, with TRBD1 identical over 8 bases. Germline V lookup: CDR1 SGDLS, CDR2 YYNGEE. The junction had 10 bases not matched to a gene; V was cut back by 0 bases and J by 2 bases. CDR3 length: 17 residues. The DNA of the CDR3 is TGTGCCAGCAGCGTAGAGCTGGGACAGGTCCATCCCTACGAGCAGTACGTC. Residues: CASSVELGQVHPYEQYV.

The chain is built from TRBV6-5 and TRBJ1-2; no definite D call. Trimming cost V 8 bases and J 8 bases, with 12 bases left between them. Per the germline V gene, CDR1 is MNHEY and CDR2 is SVGAGI. This CDR3 comprises 11 residues. CDR3 sequence: CASWREGGYTF. CDR3 DNA sequence: TGTGCCAGCTGGCGGGAGGGCGGCTACACCTTC.

The rearrangement uses TRBV11-2 and TRBJ1-6; 9 nucleotides align to TRBD1. CDR3 length: 16 residues. V was pared by 2 bases and J by 5 bases, with 4 bases of the junction left unmatched. Germline V gives CDR1 SGHAT, CDR2 FQNNGV. The DNA of the CDR3 is TGTGCCAGCAGCTTATGGTGGGACAGGGATAATTCACCCCTCCACTTT. Its translation: CASSLWWDRDNSPLHF.

The V and J genes are TRBV11-2 and TRBJ2-2; maybe TRBD2 (5 bases). Germline V lookup: CDR1 SGHAT, CDR2 FQNNGV. Trimming cost V 1 base and J 4 bases, with 10 bases left between them. The CDR3 sequence is 15 residues long. CDR3 amino acids: CASSLVAGITGELFF. The CDR3 DNA is TGTGCCAGCAGCTTAGTGGCGGGTATCACCGGGGAGCTGTTTTTT.

The chain carries TRBV6-5 and TRBJ1-6; no reliable D call. The CDR3 covers 13 residues. CDR1 is MNHEY and CDR2 is SVGAGI in the germline V gene. The V end was cut by 7 bases, the J end by 9 bases, with 13 bases between. The CDR3 reads CASTGRAPSPLHF. Here the CDR3 DNA reads TGTGCCAGCACGGGGAGGGCTCCTTCACCCCTCCACTTT.